This TCR beta chain was sequenced during a study of T cells in localized non-small cell lung cancer. Clones were read by immunoSEQ multiplex PCR, and TCRdb kept only the in-frame ones, dropping some. Found here are 55,000 to 65,000 clones, roughly 90% of them singletons; the top ten hold 20%. Points from the study as a whole: The appearance of a median approximately 57 of the top 100 tumor clones was seen in adjacent lung. Exceeding tumor, uninvolved adjacent lung had the highest T cell clonality. Tumor samples were not multi-region, leaving intratumor heterogeneity unexcluded.

Note on this clone: Its antigen remains unidentified.

CDR1 and CDR2 (germline): SEHNR, FQNEAQ (reference sequence). CDR3 length: 16 amino acids. Trimming cost V 1 base and J 4 bases, with 16 bases left between them. The source of this sequence is a man aged 40 to 70 with stage I lung adenocarcinoma. This material consisted of peripheral blood, taken before any cancer treatment. The chain uses TRBV7-9 and TRBJ2-5; D is unclear. The CDR3 is CASSLDSQVGGETQYF. CDR3 nucleotide sequence: TGTGCCAGCAGCTTAGATTCTCAAGTTGGCGGAGAGACCCAGTACTTC.